A selection of T cell receptor beta chains follows, all from one sample in a study of T-cell memory formation after mild COVID-19. TCRdb re-called the 5' RACE reads with MiXCR, one entry per CDR3 protein. The sample contains around 300,000 distinct CDR3 sequences, roughly 18% of which appear only once. Source material: PBMCs or a T cell subset sorted from them (not recorded which). The receptor source for this set is a man younger than 35 who had mild COVID-19 (a few samples of this study predate the infection). Cell type and time point are not known. The CDR3 runs from the conserved cysteine through the conserved F or W. Each record gives: D gene, J gene, V gene, clone size, CDR3 protein, CDR3 DNA. D genes are given only for firm matches. Clone size is given for some rows only: seen once, a few or many times, or a class if the clone is expanded.

D gene: TRBD1
J gene: TRBJ1-2
V gene: TRBV7-3
clone size: NA
CDR3 protein: CASSSLQGERYTF
CDR3 DNA: TGTGCCAGCAGCTCTTTACAGGGGGAACGGTACACCTTC

D gene: TRBD2
J gene: TRBJ2-1
V gene: TRBV20-1
clone size: few
CDR3 protein: CSAKKPREGNEQFF
CDR3 DNA: TGCAGTGCAAAAAAGCCCAGGGAGGGCAATGAGCAGTTCTTC

D gene: NA
J gene: TRBJ2-3
V gene: TRBV7-9
clone size: NA
CDR3 protein: CASSLKGVSTDTQYF
CDR3 DNA: TGTGCCAGCAGCCTCAAAGGCGTAAGCACAGATACGCAGTATTTT

D gene: TRBD2
J gene: TRBJ2-5
V gene: TRBV19
clone size: once
CDR3 protein: CASSIWSLAGLQETQYF
CDR3 DNA: TGTGCCAGTAGTATTTGGTCACTAGCGGGACTACAAGAGACCCAGTACTTC

D gene: NA
J gene: TRBJ1-1
V gene: TRBV3-1
clone size: NA
CDR3 protein: CASSQGGGVTEAFF
CDR3 DNA: TGTGCCAGCAGCCAAGGGGGCGGGGTGACTGAAGCTTTCTTT

D gene: NA
J gene: TRBJ2-1
V gene: TRBV5-1
clone size: NA
CDR3 protein: CASSFGLAGPLSDEQFF
CDR3 DNA: TGCGCCAGCAGCTTCGGGCTTGCGGGGCCCCTTAGCGATGAGCAGTTCTTC

D gene: TRBD2
J gene: TRBJ2-1
V gene: TRBV5-1
clone size: few
CDR3 protein: CASSSSGGPTYTEQFF
CDR3 DNA: TGCGCCAGCAGCTCATCGGGGGGTCCCACCTACACTGAGCAGTTCTTC

D gene: TRBD2
J gene: TRBJ2-2
V gene: TRBV3-1
clone size: NA
CDR3 protein: CASSNSGGHTGELFF
CDR3 DNA: TGTGCCAGCAGCAATAGCGGGGGACACACCGGGGAGCTGTTTTTT

D gene: NA
J gene: TRBJ2-3
V gene: TRBV29-1
clone size: NA
CDR3 protein: CSVGHGDTQYF
CDR3 DNA: TGCAGCGTAGGACACGGAGATACGCAGTATTTT

D gene: TRBD1
J gene: TRBJ2-7
V gene: TRBV2
clone size: NA
CDR3 protein: CASRGLRDSPYEQYF
CDR3 DNA: TGTGCCAGCAGAGGACTCCGGGACAGTCCCTACGAGCAGTACTTC

D gene: NA
J gene: TRBJ1-1
V gene: TRBV9
clone size: NA
CDR3 protein: CASSVLLEGSEAFF
CDR3 DNA: TGTGCCAGCAGCGTATTACTGGAAGGTTCCGAAGCTTTCTTT

D gene: NA
J gene: TRBJ2-7
V gene: TRBV4-1
clone size: NA
CDR3 protein: CASSQDRQGSSYEQYF
CDR3 DNA: TGCGCCAGCAGCCAAGATCGGCAGGGGAGCTCCTACGAGCAGTACTTC

D gene: TRBD2
J gene: TRBJ2-2
V gene: TRBV2
clone size: many
CDR3 protein: CASSGTSGRTGELFF
CDR3 DNA: TGTGCCAGCAGTGGGACTAGCGGGCGCACCGGGGAGCTGTTTTTT

D gene: NA
J gene: TRBJ2-1
V gene: TRBV7-8
clone size: NA
CDR3 protein: CASSLSRAQHGRYEQFF
CDR3 DNA: TGTGCCAGCAGCTTATCTCGAGCCCAGCATGGTCGTTATGAGCAGTTCTTC

D gene: TRBD1
J gene: TRBJ1-1
V gene: TRBV25-1
clone size: NA
CDR3 protein: CASSVTGQGAEAFF
CDR3 DNA: TGTGCCAGCAGTGTAACCGGACAGGGCGCTGAAGCTTTCTTT

D gene: NA
J gene: TRBJ2-1
V gene: TRBV6-2/TRBV6-3
clone size: NA
CDR3 protein: CASSLLEIDSSNEQFF
CDR3 DNA: TGTGCCAGCAGTTTGCTGGAGATTGACAGTTCCAATGAGCAGTTCTTC

D gene: TRBD1
J gene: TRBJ2-2
V gene: TRBV29-1
clone size: many
CDR3 protein: CSVSTGGAGELFF
CDR3 DNA: TGCAGCGTTTCTACAGGGGGAGCCGGGGAGCTGTTTTTT

D gene: NA
J gene: TRBJ1-5
V gene: TRBV7-9
clone size: NA
CDR3 protein: CASSLGQQPQHF
CDR3 DNA: TGTGCCAGCAGCTTAGGTCAACAGCCCCAGCATTTT

D gene: TRBD2
J gene: TRBJ2-5
V gene: TRBV15
clone size: NA
CDR3 protein: CATSRSSGGSETQYF
CDR3 DNA: TGTGCCACCAGCAGGTCTAGCGGGGGCTCTGAGACCCAGTACTTC

D gene: NA
J gene: TRBJ1-2
V gene: TRBV18
clone size: NA
CDR3 protein: CASSPSRALDRNYGYTF
CDR3 DNA: TGTGCCAGCTCACCATCCCGCGCCCTAGACAGAAACTATGGCTACACCTTC

D gene: NA
J gene: TRBJ2-4
V gene: TRBV7-2
clone size: many
CDR3 protein: CASSLGLQGRNIQYF
CDR3 DNA: TGTGCCAGCAGCTTAGGCTTGCAGGGTAGGAACATTCAGTACTTC

D gene: TRBD1
J gene: TRBJ1-1
V gene: TRBV7-9
clone size: NA
CDR3 protein: CASSLVRQGMNTEAFF
CDR3 DNA: TGTGCCAGCAGCTTAGTCCGACAGGGGATGAACACTGAAGCTTTCTTT

D gene: NA
J gene: TRBJ2-1
V gene: TRBV11-1
clone size: NA
CDR3 protein: CASSLGVVGQGSNEQFF
CDR3 DNA: TGTGCCAGCAGCTTAGGAGTTGTGGGGCAGGGTAGCAATGAGCAGTTCTTC

D gene: NA
J gene: TRBJ2-1
V gene: TRBV5-1
clone size: NA
CDR3 protein: CASRATGYNEQFF
CDR3 DNA: TGCGCCAGCAGAGCTACAGGTTACAATGAGCAGTTCTTC

D gene: NA
J gene: TRBJ1-6
V gene: TRBV4-3
clone size: NA
CDR3 protein: CASSQEVMSSSPLHF
CDR3 DNA: TGCGCCAGCAGCCAAGAGGTAATGTCGAGTTCACCCCTCCACTTT

D gene: NA
J gene: TRBJ1-6
V gene: TRBV15
clone size: NA
CDR3 protein: CATSPVLYNSPLHF
CDR3 DNA: TGTGCCACCAGTCCCGTACTGTATAATTCACCCCTCCACTTT

D gene: TRBD1
J gene: TRBJ1-2
V gene: TRBV5-1
clone size: once
CDR3 protein: CASSWTGTGVLGNYGYTF
CDR3 DNA: TGCGCCAGCAGCTGGACCGGGACAGGGGTATTAGGGAACTATGGCTACACCTTC

D gene: NA
J gene: TRBJ2-5
V gene: TRBV19
clone size: many
CDR3 protein: CASSTTQRETQYF
CDR3 DNA: TGTGCCAGTAGTACAACCCAGCGGGAGACCCAGTACTTC

D gene: TRBD2
J gene: TRBJ2-3
V gene: TRBV7-6
clone size: many
CDR3 protein: CASSLSAGGLTDTQYF
CDR3 DNA: TGTGCCAGCAGCCTATCAGCGGGGGGGCTGACAGATACGCAGTATTTT

D gene: TRBD1
J gene: TRBJ1-2
V gene: TRBV18
clone size: NA
CDR3 protein: CASSPSTGVSGYTF
CDR3 DNA: TGTGCCAGCTCACCGTCGACAGGGGTCTCCGGCTACACCTTC

D gene: TRBD1
J gene: TRBJ1-5
V gene: TRBV10-3
clone size: few
CDR3 protein: CAISLGTGGNQPQHF
CDR3 DNA: TGTGCCATCAGCCTCGGGACAGGGGGCAATCAGCCCCAGCATTTT

D gene: TRBD2
J gene: TRBJ2-3
V gene: TRBV4-2
clone size: NA
CDR3 protein: CASSQDQLAGGRTDTQYF
CDR3 DNA: TGTGCCAGCAGCCAAGATCAACTAGCGGGGGGGAGGACAGATACGCAGTATTTT

D gene: TRBD1
J gene: TRBJ2-2
V gene: TRBV4-1
clone size: NA
CDR3 protein: CASSPRSGTGDTGELFF
CDR3 DNA: TGCGCCAGCAGCCCAAGATCAGGCACAGGGGACACCGGGGAGCTGTTTTTT

D gene: NA
J gene: TRBJ2-7
V gene: TRBV6-2/TRBV6-3
clone size: NA
CDR3 protein: CASSFGSHYEQYF
CDR3 DNA: TGTGCCAGCAGTTTCGGGTCCCACTACGAGCAGTACTTC

D gene: NA
J gene: TRBJ1-2
V gene: TRBV6-5
clone size: few
CDR3 protein: CASRRGAYGYTF
CDR3 DNA: TGTGCCAGCAGGAGGGGGGCCTATGGCTACACCTTC

D gene: NA
J gene: TRBJ1-5
V gene: TRBV7-9
clone size: NA
CDR3 protein: CASSTSPDNDQPQHF
CDR3 DNA: TGTGCCAGCAGTACTAGCCCGGATAACGATCAGCCCCAGCATTTT

D gene: NA
J gene: TRBJ1-2
V gene: TRBV12-3/TRBV12-4
clone size: NA
CDR3 protein: CASRTGDNYGYTF
CDR3 DNA: TGTGCCAGCAGGACAGGAGATAACTATGGCTACACCTTC

D gene: NA
J gene: TRBJ2-6
V gene: TRBV3-1
clone size: NA
CDR3 protein: CASSQGGGAGANVLTF
CDR3 DNA: TGTGCCAGCAGCCAAGGGGGCGGAGCTGGGGCCAACGTCCTGACTTTC

D gene: NA
J gene: TRBJ1-2
V gene: TRBV12-3/TRBV12-4
clone size: NA
CDR3 protein: CASSSGTYGYTF
CDR3 DNA: TGTGCCAGCAGTTCCGGTACCTATGGCTACACCTTC

D gene: TRBD2
J gene: TRBJ2-3
V gene: TRBV9
clone size: few
CDR3 protein: CASSVGGGRTDTQYF
CDR3 DNA: TGTGCCAGCAGCGTAGGCGGGGGGCGCACAGATACGCAGTATTTT

D gene: TRBD1
J gene: TRBJ2-3
V gene: TRBV18
clone size: few
CDR3 protein: CASSLRQGGKDTQYF
CDR3 DNA: TGTGCCAGCTCCCTCAGACAGGGGGGCAAAGATACGCAGTATTTT

D gene: NA
J gene: TRBJ2-2
V gene: TRBV18
clone size: few
CDR3 protein: CASSPQEGPGTGELFF
CDR3 DNA: TGTGCCAGCTCACCACAGGAGGGCCCTGGCACCGGGGAGCTGTTTTTT

D gene: NA
J gene: TRBJ2-3
V gene: TRBV9
clone size: few
CDR3 protein: CASSEQGYTDTQYF
CDR3 DNA: TGTGCCAGCAGTGAACAGGGATACACAGATACGCAGTATTTT

D gene: TRBD2
J gene: TRBJ2-1
V gene: TRBV20-1
clone size: few
CDR3 protein: CSAPRELAGAYNEQFF
CDR3 DNA: TGCAGTGCCCCAAGGGAACTAGCGGGGGCTTACAATGAGCAGTTCTTC

D gene: TRBD2
J gene: TRBJ2-3
V gene: TRBV2
clone size: once
CDR3 protein: CASSPTAGTASTDTQYF
CDR3 DNA: TGTGCCAGCAGTCCGACAGCGGGGACGGCTAGCACAGATACGCAGTATTTT

D gene: NA
J gene: TRBJ2-1
V gene: TRBV12-3/TRBV12-4
clone size: NA
CDR3 protein: CASSLSPTSNEQFF
CDR3 DNA: TGTGCCAGCAGTTTAAGTCCTACATCCAATGAGCAGTTCTTC

D gene: NA
J gene: TRBJ2-3
V gene: TRBV7-9
clone size: NA
CDR3 protein: CASSSRNYTDTQYF
CDR3 DNA: TGTGCCAGCAGCTCCCGAAATTACACAGATACGCAGTATTTT

D gene: NA
J gene: TRBJ2-2
V gene: TRBV20-1
clone size: few
CDR3 protein: CSARENKLNTGELFF
CDR3 DNA: TGCAGTGCTAGAGAGAACAAACTGAACACCGGGGAGCTGTTTTTT

D gene: NA
J gene: TRBJ2-3
V gene: TRBV7-2
clone size: many
CDR3 protein: CASSLYTDTQYF
CDR3 DNA: TGTGCCAGCAGCCTATACACAGATACGCAGTATTTT

D gene: NA
J gene: TRBJ2-2
V gene: TRBV12-3/TRBV12-4
clone size: few
CDR3 protein: CASLWGNTGELFF
CDR3 DNA: TGTGCCAGCCTTTGGGGGAACACCGGGGAGCTGTTTTTT

D gene: NA
J gene: TRBJ2-2
V gene: TRBV3-1
clone size: many
CDR3 protein: CASSQGEAGELFF
CDR3 DNA: TGTGCCAGCAGCCAAGGGGAGGCCGGGGAGCTGTTTTTT

D gene: NA
J gene: TRBJ2-3
V gene: TRBV7-9
clone size: many
CDR3 protein: CASSLSEVDTQYF
CDR3 DNA: TGTGCCAGCAGCTTATCAGAGGTGGATACGCAGTATTTT

D gene: TRBD2
J gene: TRBJ2-3
V gene: TRBV5-6
clone size: many
CDR3 protein: CASSFRGGATDTQYF
CDR3 DNA: TGTGCCAGCAGCTTCCGCGGGGGGGCGACAGATACGCAGTATTTT

D gene: TRBD1
J gene: TRBJ2-2
V gene: TRBV9
clone size: NA
CDR3 protein: CASSSSGQGIGELFF
CDR3 DNA: TGTGCCAGCAGCTCATCGGGACAGGGTATCGGGGAGCTGTTTTTT

D gene: NA
J gene: TRBJ1-1
V gene: TRBV12-3/TRBV12-4
clone size: NA
CDR3 protein: CASSQNRATEAFF
CDR3 DNA: TGTGCCAGCAGCCAAAACAGGGCCACTGAAGCTTTCTTT